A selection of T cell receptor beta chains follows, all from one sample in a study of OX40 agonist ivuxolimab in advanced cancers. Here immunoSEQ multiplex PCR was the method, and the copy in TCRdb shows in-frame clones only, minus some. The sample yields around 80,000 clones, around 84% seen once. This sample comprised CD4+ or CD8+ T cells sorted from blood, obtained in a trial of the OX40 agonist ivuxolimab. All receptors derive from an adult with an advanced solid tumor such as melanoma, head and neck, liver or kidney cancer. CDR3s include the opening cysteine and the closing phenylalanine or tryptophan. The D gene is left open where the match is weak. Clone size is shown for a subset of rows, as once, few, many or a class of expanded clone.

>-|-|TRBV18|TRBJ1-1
CASSPEEQLNTEAFF
TGTGCCAGCTCACCAGAAGAACAATTGAACACTGAAGCTTTCTTT
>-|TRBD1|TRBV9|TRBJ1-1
CASSALTGGAAEAFF
TGTGCCAGCAGCGCCCTAACAGGGGGCGCGGCTGAAGCTTTCTTT
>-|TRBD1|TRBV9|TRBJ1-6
CASSVTGAPSGSPLHF
TGTGCCAGCAGCGTTACAGGGGCCCCGAGTGGTTCACCCCTCCACTTT
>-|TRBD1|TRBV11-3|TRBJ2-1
CASSVTGGVSYNEQFF
TGTGCCAGCAGCGTGACAGGGGGTGTATCCTACAATGAGCAGTTCTTC
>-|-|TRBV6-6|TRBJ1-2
CASSYSDSAIYGYTF
TGTGCCAGCAGTTACTCGGACAGTGCGATTTATGGCTACACCTTC
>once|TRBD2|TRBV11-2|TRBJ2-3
CASSSMGTSGGTDTQYF
TGTGCCAGCAGCTCAATGGGGACTAGCGGGGGCACAGATACGCAGTATTTT
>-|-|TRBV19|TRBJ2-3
CASSIFLEGTDTQYF
TGTGCCAGTAGTATCTTCTTAGAAGGCACAGATACGCAGTATTTT
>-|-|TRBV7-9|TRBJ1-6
CASSLTQNSPLHF
TGTGCCAGCAGCTTAACCCAGAATTCACCCCTCCACTTT
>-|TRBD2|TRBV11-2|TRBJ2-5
CASSLDIRGGETQYF
TGTGCCAGCAGCTTAGATATAAGGGGAGGGGAGACCCAGTACTTC
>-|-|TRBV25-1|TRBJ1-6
CASSEPAWAGRNSPLHF
TGTGCCAGCAGTGAACCCGCCTGGGCAGGGCGTAATTCACCCCTCCACTTT
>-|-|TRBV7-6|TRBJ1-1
CASSLRPRGTEAFF
TGTGCCAGCAGCTTAAGGCCGAGGGGTACTGAAGCTTTCTTT
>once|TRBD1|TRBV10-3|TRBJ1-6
CAISGQGYNSPLHF
TGTGCCATCAGTGGACAGGGCTATAATTCACCCCTCCACTTT
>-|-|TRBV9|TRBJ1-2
CASSVDRWGYTF
TGTGCCAGCAGCGTTGACCGTTGGGGCTACACCTTC
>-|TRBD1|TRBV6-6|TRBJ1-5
CASSGQGGNQPQHF
TGTGCCAGCAGCGGACAGGGAGGGAATCAGCCCCAGCATTTT
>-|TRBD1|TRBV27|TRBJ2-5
CASSPRTGGGETQYF
TGTGCCAGCAGCCCTAGGACAGGGGGAGGGGAGACCCAGTACTTC
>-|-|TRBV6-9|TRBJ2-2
CASRGKRETGELFF
TGTGCCAGCAGGGGGAAGAGGGAAACCGGGGAGCTGTTTTTT
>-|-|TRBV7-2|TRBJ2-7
CASSPNYEQYF
TGTGCCAGCAGCCCTAACTACGAGCAGTACTTC
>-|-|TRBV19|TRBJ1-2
CASSIGPGGAYGYTF
TGTGCCAGTAGTATAGGTCCGGGGGGCGCCTATGGCTACACCTTC
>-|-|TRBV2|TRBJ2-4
CASSEAEAAKNIQYF
TGTGCCAGCAGTGAAGCGGAGGCTGCCAAAAACATTCAGTACTTC
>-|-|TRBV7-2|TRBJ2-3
CASSLSYTGTDTQYF
TGTGCCAGCAGCTTAAGCTACACCGGCACAGATACGCAGTATTTT
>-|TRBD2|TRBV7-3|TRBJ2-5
CASSFSGGETQYF
TGTGCCAGCAGCTTCTCGGGGGGAGAGACCCAGTACTTC
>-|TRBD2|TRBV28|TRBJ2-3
CASSLGSASGDTQYF
TGTGCCAGCAGTTTAGGGTCTGCTAGCGGGGATACGCAGTATTTT
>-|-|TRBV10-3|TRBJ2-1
CATLKTAPMNEQFF
TGTGCCACACTCAAGACGGCCCCTATGAATGAGCAGTTCTTC
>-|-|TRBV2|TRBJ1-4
CASRGQGKTNEKLFF
TGTGCCAGCAGAGGTCAGGGAAAGACTAATGAAAAACTGTTTTTT
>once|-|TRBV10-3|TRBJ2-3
CAISASGQFTDTQYF
TGTGCCATCAGTGCTTCAGGACAGTTCACAGATACGCAGTATTTT
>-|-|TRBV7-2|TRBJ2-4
CASSVDTATKNIQYF
TGTGCCAGCAGCGTCGACACCGCCACCAAAAACATTCAGTACTTC
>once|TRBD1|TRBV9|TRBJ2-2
CASSSRPGTGGPGELFF
TGTGCCAGCAGCTCTCGCCCCGGGACAGGGGGCCCCGGGGAGCTGTTTTTT
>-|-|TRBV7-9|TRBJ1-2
CASSFSKAVGYTF
TGTGCCAGCAGCTTTTCTAAAGCCGTTGGCTACACCTTC